The 27 T cell receptor beta chains below were found in one sample sequenced in a study of CDR3 diversity in severe acne. TCRdb re-called the PCR reads with MiXCR, one entry per CDR3 protein. This table holds roughly 81,000 distinct CDR3 sequences, around 50% found once. Sequencing was carried out using blood. Every receptor here comes from a male donor in good health, serving as a control.

This clonotype showed up just once. This chain connects TRBV20-1 to TRBJ1-5; 7 nucleotides align to TRBD1. The germline CDR1 and CDR2 sequences are DFQATT and SNEGSKA (reference sequence). This CDR3 comprises 15 residues. With V trimmed by 3 bases and J by 0 bases, 5 bases remained unmatched. The CDR3 DNA reads as TGCAGTGCTAGGGGAGGACAGGATAGCAATCAGCCCCAGCATTTT. Its protein product is CSARGGQDSNQPQHF.

The chain employs TRBV10-3 and TRBJ1-1; D not resolved. V lost 3 bases to trimming and J lost 5 bases, with 13 bases between them. Germline-derived CDR1 and CDR2 are ENHRY and SYGVKD. This CDR3 is 14 amino acids long. The DNA of the CDR3 is TGTGCCATCAGTGACGGCTTTACTGGGACTGAAGCTTTCTTT. Residues: CAISDGFTGTEAFF.

This clonotype was detected once. The chain links TRBV24-1 to TRBJ1-1, with unresolved D. V dropped 1 base and J dropped 1 base, with 3 bases sitting between them. This CDR3 contains 13 residues. Germline CDR1 KGHDR, CDR2 SFDVKD. CDR3 coding DNA: TGTGCCACCAGTGATTTCAAGAACACTGAAGCTTTCTTT. Protein sequence: CATSDFKNTEAFF.

The rearrangement uses TRBV2 and TRBJ1-5; 10 nucleotides agree with TRBD1. Germline lookup yields CDR1 SNHLY and CDR2 FYNNEI. V lost 6 bases, J lost 5 bases, and 4 bases stayed unmatched. This CDR3 comprises 14 residues. The CDR3 sequence is CASSGGQGDQPQHF. In DNA form, the CDR3 reads TGTGCCAGCAGCGGAGGACAGGGGGATCAGCCCCAGCATTTT.

This clonotype was seen ten or more times. The chain has TRBV20-1 and TRBJ2-2, with 7 bases that match TRBD1. Germline V lookup: CDR1 DFQATT, CDR2 SNEGSKA (reference sequence). After removal of 0 bases from V and 7 bases from J, the junction contained 17 bases not matched to a gene. CDR3 length: 18 residues. CDR3 amino acids: CSARDGKRGLPLSGELFF. The CDR3 DNA is TGCAGTGCTAGAGATGGGAAAAGGGGGCTGCCCCTCAGCGGGGAGCTGTTTTTT.

The genes are TRBV27 and TRBJ2-7; 8 bases fit TRBD1. Germline V CDR1 and CDR2: MNHEY, SMNVEV (reference sequence). With 6 bases clipped from V and 1 base from J, the junction kept 2 bases outside the gene matches. CDR3 size: 13 residues. The CDR3, as DNA: TGTGCCAGCAGACGGACAGGGTCCTACGAGCAGTACTTC. Amino acid sequence: CASRRTGSYEQYF.

The chain couples TRBV6-5 to TRBJ1-2; D is unresolved. The CDR3 runs to 17 residues. Between the trimmed V and J ends, which lost 5 bases and 0 bases, there was a span of 19 bases. The germline gives CDR1 MNHEY, CDR2 SVGAGI. The CDR3 region is CASSKHPPDVSNYGYTF. The CDR3 DNA reads TGTGCCAGCAGTAAGCACCCCCCGGACGTTTCTAACTATGGCTACACCTTC.

The rearrangement links TRBV11-3 to TRBJ2-6, with 7 bases fitting TRBD2. This CDR3 contains 17 residues. Germline CDR1 is SGHNT and CDR2 is YENEEA. After removal of 7 bases from V and 0 bases from J, the junction contained 9 bases not matched to a gene. The CDR3 DNA sequence: TGTGCCAGCAACTGGGGGGGGATGGGCTCTGGGGCCAACGTCCTGACTTTC. Its translation: CASNWGGMGSGANVLTF.

This clonotype came up a few times. This chain joins TRBV18 and TRBJ1-1; the D is unclear. Trimming removed 0 bases at V and 4 bases at J, with 15 bases between. The CDR3 is 16 residues long. The germline V gene has CDR1 KGHSH and CDR2 LQKENI. The CDR3 is CASSPPEWGRSTEAFF. The CDR3 nucleotides read TGTGCCAGCTCACCACCGGAGTGGGGAAGGAGCACTGAAGCTTTCTTT.

This chain uses TRBV6-5 with TRBJ2-7; 13 nucleotides align to TRBD2. Germline lookup yields CDR1 MNHEY and CDR2 SVGAGI. After removal of 6 bases from V and 3 bases from J, the junction contained 5 bases not matched to a gene. CDR3 length: 15 amino acids. CDR3 coding DNA: TGTGCCAGCAGCCGTGGACTAGCGGGGGTCTACGAGCAGTACTTC. Its protein is CASSRGLAGVYEQYF.

The V gene is TRBV6-5, the J gene TRBJ2-7, with D perhaps matching TRBD2 (6 bases). The CDR3 contains 15 residues. Germline lookup yields CDR1 MNHEY and CDR2 SVGAGI. V lost 4 bases, J lost 8 bases, and 21 bases lay in between. The CDR3 DNA follows: TGTGCCAGCAGTTCCCCCTCGGGAGACCGTAGGAAGCAGTACTTC. Translation gives CASSSPSGDRRKQYF.

The chain carries TRBV30 and TRBJ1-1; D remains unclear. Between the trimmed V and J ends, which lost 0 bases and 0 bases, there was a span of 8 bases. CDR3 size: 14 residues. Germline values: CDR1 GTSNPN, CDR2 SVGIG (reference sequence). CDR3: CAWSVVAVNTEAFF. Here the CDR3 DNA reads TGTGCCTGGAGTGTAGTCGCCGTGAACACTGAAGCTTTCTTT.

Details on this clonotype: A much larger clone is a single base away; this may be a read error. The chain combines TRBV25-1 with TRBJ1-1; TRBD1 aligns across 7 bases. Germline V lookup: CDR1 MGHDK, CDR2 SYGVNS. This CDR3 has 13 residues. The CDR3 bases are TGTGTCAGCAGGGGGGCTTTGAACACTGAAGCTTTCTTT. Protein sequence: CVSRGALNTEAFF.

In its sample, this clonotype was seen many times. The V gene is TRBV7-9, the J gene TRBJ1-2; 8 bases are a match to TRBD1. V was clipped by 5 bases and J by 4 bases; unmatched bases: 6. The length of the CDR3 is 14 residues. The germline V gene has CDR1 SEHNR and CDR2 FQNEAQ (reference sequence). The CDR3 loop is CASSPGQGIYGYTF. The CDR3 DNA reads TGTGCCAGCAGCCCTGGACAGGGTATCTATGGCTACACCTTC.

Concerning this clonotype itself: Given the absence of the conserved phenylalanine or tryptophan at the CDR3 end, a read error is likely. No DNA is shown, since the ends of the CDR3 on it are uncertain; the CDR3 is the one TCRdb lists. The CDR3 loop reads CSVESIHPSTLGT. This chain connects TRBV29-1 to TRBJ2-3; the table's TRBD2 call for D was not verified on the DNA. Ends included, the CDR3 has 13 residues. In germline, CDR1 is SQVTM, CDR2 ANQGSEA.

CDR3 amino acids: CASISPHGGRKTQYF. In DNA form, the CDR3 reads TGTGCCAGCATCAGCCCTCACGGGGGAAGGAAGACCCAGTACTTC. This rearrangement joins TRBV2 to TRBJ2-5, with D perhaps TRBD2 (6 bases). The V gene lost 7 bases and the J gene lost 6 bases, with 21 bases spanning the gap. Germline V gene sequence: CDR1 SNHLY, CDR2 FYNNEI. The CDR3 runs 15 residues.

This clonotype was found once. This CDR3 is missing its conserved last phenylalanine or tryptophan, likely due to a read error. The limits of the CDR3 on the DNA are not certain, so only TCRdb's listed CDR3 is given. The V call is TRBV19, the J call TRBJ1-4. Both ends counted, the CDR3 spans 17 residues. Germline lookup yields CDR1 LNHDA and CDR2 SQIVND (reference sequence). The CDR3 spells CASSPRPGRLTNEKLFL.

This CDR3 reads CASSLGAVYEQYF. CDR3 nucleotides: TGTGCCAGCAGCTTAGGGGCAGTCTACGAGCAGTACTTC. This chain connects TRBV7-9 to TRBJ2-7; D is undetermined. Germline CDR1 and CDR2: SEHNR and FQNEAQ (reference sequence). CDR3 length equals 13 residues. The germline V and J ends were trimmed by 1 base and 3 bases, with 7 bases remaining between them.

The chain combines TRBV7-3 with TRBJ1-4; 7 bases are shared with TRBD1. The CDR3 is 14 residues long. The J segment lost 11 bases and the V segment lost 5 bases, leaving 11 bases of the junction unmatched. Germline loops: CDR1 SGHTA, CDR2 FQGTGA. The CDR3 region is CASSPGQRGEKLFF. The CDR3 DNA sequence: TGTGCCAGCAGCCCGGGACAGCGAGGAGAGAAACTGTTTTTT.

The V and J genes are TRBV5-6 and TRBJ1-2, with a weak D call TRBD1 (5 bases). CDR3 size: 14 residues. Deletions cut 4 bases from V and 1 base from J, with 11 bases between. Per the germline V gene, CDR1 is SGHDT and CDR2 is YYEEEE. CDR3 protein: CASSPQGYNYGYTF. The CDR3 DNA is TGTGCCAGCAGCCCGCAGGGCTATAACTATGGCTACACCTTC. The full variable domain, in which reference TRBV5-6 and TRBJ1-2 provide the parts outside the CDR3, is DAGVTQSPTHLIKTRGQQVTLRCSPKSGHDTVSWYQQALGQGPQFIFQYYEEEERQRGNFPDRFSGHQFPNYSSELNVNALLLGDSALYLCASSPQGYNYGYTFGSGTRLTVV.

This chain links TRBV20-1 with TRBJ1-5; no firm D call. Trimming removed 1 base at V and 0 bases at J, with 16 bases between. CDR1 is DFQATT, CDR2 SNEGSKA, per germline (reference sequence). This CDR3 is built from 17 residues. CDR3 loop: CSARVSPLGPSNQPQHF. The CDR3 bases are TGCAGTGCTAGAGTTTCGCCCTTGGGTCCTAGCAATCAGCCCCAGCATTTT.

In its sample, this clonotype is medium-sized. This chain uses TRBV5-1 with TRBJ2-7; D might be TRBD2 (5 bases). The CDR3 is made up of 12 amino acids. Looked up from germline, CDR1 is SGHRS and CDR2 is YFSETQ. V lost 0 bases and J lost 6, with 7 bases in between. The CDR3 sequence is CASSLGGFEQYF. CDR3 nucleotide sequence: TGCGCCAGCAGCTTGGGAGGGTTCGAGCAGTACTTC.

The rearrangement joins TRBV9 to TRBJ2-2; TRBD2 aligns across 13 bases. J was trimmed by 5 bases and V by 2 bases; bases with no gene match: 3. Germline CDR1 SGDLS, CDR2 YYNGEE. The CDR3 loop spans 16 amino acids. The CDR3 spells CASSVGLAGVTGELFF. The CDR3 nucleotides read TGTGCCAGCAGCGTCGGACTAGCGGGAGTGACCGGGGAGCTGTTTTTT.

Comments on this clonotype: One end of the junction varies from germline; a read error may be responsible. The chain combines TRBV15 with TRBJ2-5; 8 bases agree with TRBD2. This CDR3 comprises 15 residues. Germline-derived CDR1 and CDR2 are LNHNV and YYDKDF (reference sequence). The CDR3: CATRGRSGGEETRYF. The CDR3 DNA reads as TGTGCCACCAGGGGTCGCAGCGGGGGTGAAGAGACCCGGTACTTC. Full variable domain (outside the CDR3, taken from reference TRBV15 and TRBJ2-5): DAMVIQNPRYQVTQFGKPVTLSCSQTLNHNVMYWYQQKSSQAPKLLFHYYDKDFNNEADTPDNFQSRRPNTSFCFLDIRSPGLGDTAMYLCATRGRSGGEETRYFGPGTRLLVL.

In this sample, this clonotype turned up many times. The chain links TRBV20-1 to TRBJ2-4; 10 nucleotides match TRBD1. Germline CDR1 is DFQATT and CDR2 is SNEGSKA (reference sequence). CDR3 length: 15 residues. After removal of 0 bases from V and 5 bases from J, the junction contained 4 bases not matched to a gene. CDR3 loop: CSARELGTGENIQYF. The DNA for the CDR3 is TGCAGTGCTAGAGAGCTCGGGACAGGGGAAAACATTCAGTACTTC.

V gene TRBV6-5 combines with J gene TRBJ1-1; D remains ambiguous. The CDR3 length is 13 residues. V was clipped by 7 bases and J by 0 bases, with 9 bases between them. Per germline, CDR1 MNHEY and CDR2 SVGAGI. CDR3 residues: CASMARMNTEAFF. The CDR3 region has the DNA TGTGCCAGCATGGCCAGAATGAACACTGAAGCTTTCTTT.

This clonotype appeared many times. The genes are TRBV7-9 and TRBJ1-1, with D perhaps matching TRBD1 (5 bases). CDR1 and CDR2 (germline): SEHNR, FQNEAQ (reference sequence). Trimming cost V 8 bases and J 4 bases, with 11 bases left between them. The CDR3 spans 12 residues. The CDR3 protein is CASRRGGTEAFF. CDR3 coding DNA: TGTGCCAGCCGAAGGGGAGGCACTGAAGCTTTCTTT.